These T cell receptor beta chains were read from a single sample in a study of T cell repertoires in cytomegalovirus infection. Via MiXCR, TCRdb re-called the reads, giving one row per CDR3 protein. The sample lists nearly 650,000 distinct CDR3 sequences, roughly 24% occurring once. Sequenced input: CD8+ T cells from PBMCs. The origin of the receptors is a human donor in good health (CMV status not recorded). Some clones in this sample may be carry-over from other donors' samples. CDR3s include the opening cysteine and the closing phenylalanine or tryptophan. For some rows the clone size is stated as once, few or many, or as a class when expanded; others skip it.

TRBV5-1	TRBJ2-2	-	CASSLRIRAGVNTGELFF
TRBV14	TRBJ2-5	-	CASSQVPMGAETQYF
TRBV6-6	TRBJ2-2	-	CASRLVWGDTGELFF
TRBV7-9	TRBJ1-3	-	CASSSQPGRNTIYF
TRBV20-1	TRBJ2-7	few	CSARDYRQMISYEQYF
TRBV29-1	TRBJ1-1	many	CSGRTGGLVNTEAFF
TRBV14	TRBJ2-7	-	CASSHVPYEQYF
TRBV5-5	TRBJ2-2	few	CASSLPGDGELFF
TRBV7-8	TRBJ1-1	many	CASSFEGFEAFF
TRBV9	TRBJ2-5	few	CASSAPTSGQETQYF
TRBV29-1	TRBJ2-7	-	CSALTVISSYEQYF